What follows are 31 T cell receptor beta chains derived from one specimen sequenced in a study of T cell responses to AZD1222 COVID-19 vaccine. Produced via immunoSEQ multiplex PCR; TCRdb's table is partial and in-frame only. Among approximately 260,000 clones listed, roughly 93% were seen once. Material: peripheral blood, obtained on day 0 of AZD1222 vaccination. The source of these receptors is an adult in good health.

The chain recombines TRBV15 with TRBJ1-4; the D gene is possibly TRBD1 (6 bases). V was pared by 4 bases and J by 8 bases, with 17 bases between. Per the germline V gene, CDR1 is LNHNV and CDR2 is YYDKDF (reference sequence). The CDR3 length is 15 residues. The CDR3 here is CATSKRSGGGEKLFF. The CDR3 bases are TGTGCCACCAGCAAGAGAAGCGGGGGGGGCGAAAAACTGTTTTTT.

Turning to this clone: A junction boundary mismatches the germline segment, possibly from a read error. V gene TRBV7-3 combines with J gene TRBJ2-3, with a weak D call TRBD2 (6 bases). This CDR3 is 15 amino acids long. Per the germline V gene, CDR1 is SGHTA and CDR2 is FQGTGA. CDR3 DNA sequence: TGTGCCAGCAGCTTAAACCAAGCGGGCACGGATACGCAGTATTTT. Protein product: CASSLNQAGTDTQYF.

This chain connects TRBV7-3 to TRBJ2-2; no clear D. V was clipped by 4 bases and J by 4 bases, with 7 bases between them. The germline gives CDR1 SGHTA, CDR2 FQGTGA. This CDR3 contains 13 residues. The CDR3 sequence is CASSSKRTGELFF. The CDR3 DNA follows: TGTGCCAGCAGCTCCAAACGCACCGGGGAGCTGTTTTTT.

The V gene is TRBV19, the J gene TRBJ2-4, with a weak D call TRBD1 (5 bases). This CDR3 contains 14 residues. Germline CDR1 and CDR2: LNHDA and SQIVND (reference sequence). Trimming took off 5 bases at V and 3 bases at J, with 11 bases between the two ends. CDR3 sequence reads: CASSPQGSKNIQYF. The CDR3 bases are TGTGCCAGTAGTCCTCAGGGAAGCAAAAACATTCAGTACTTC. The entire variable domain, with the rest obtained from reference TRBV19 and TRBJ2-4, is as follows: DGGITQSPKYLFRKEGQNVTLSCEQNLNHDAMYWYRQDPGQGLRLIYYSQIVNDFQKGDIAEGYSVSREKKESFPLTVTSAQKNPTAFYLCASSPQGSKNIQYFGAGTRLSVL.

This chain connects TRBV7-2 to TRBJ2-7; D tentatively reads TRBD1 or TRBD2 (6 bases each). Germline V gives CDR1 SGHTA, CDR2 FQGNSA. Trimming pared 5 bases from V and 1 base from J, leaving 12 bases between. CDR3 length equals 14 residues. CDR3 loop: CASSPGDKSYEQYF. CDR3 sequence (DNA): TGTGCCAGCAGCCCGGGGGACAAATCCTACGAGCAGTACTTC.

In its sample, this clone was seen once. The chain links TRBV2 to TRBJ1-1; perhaps TRBD1 as D (5 bases). V dropped 2 bases and J dropped 10 bases, with 14 bases sitting between them. The CDR3 extends over 13 amino acids. Per germline, CDR1 SNHLY and CDR2 FYNNEI. The CDR3 bases are TGTGCCAGCAGTGAAAGGGACCGAGGGGCAGCTTTCTTT. This gives the protein CASSERDRGAAFF.

This clone showed up just once. This chain joins TRBV10-3 and TRBJ1-4; the D gene is possibly TRBD1 (5 bases). This CDR3 is built from 13 residues. V was clipped by 2 bases and J by 8 bases, with 9 bases between them. Per the germline V gene, CDR1 is ENHRY and CDR2 is SYGVKD. The CDR3, as DNA: TGTGCCATCAGTGAGGGGGCTCGGGAAAAACTGTTTTTT. This codes for CAISEGAREKLFF.

DNA of the CDR3: TGTGCCAGCACCACAGGGGGGGGACGCGCTGAAGCTTTCTTT. It translates to CASTTGGGRAEAFF. J is TRBJ1-1 and V is TRBV6-6, with TRBD1 identical over 8 bases. Germline CDR1 MNHNY, CDR2 SVGAGI (reference sequence). This CDR3 contains 14 residues. Unmatched junction bases numbered 10, after V lost 7 bases and J lost 6 bases.

In this sample, this clone turned up once. The V gene is TRBV6-5, the J gene TRBJ2-7; 8 bases match TRBD1. Looked up from germline, CDR1 is MNHEY and CDR2 is SVGAGI. The CDR3 is 14 amino acids. V shed 0 bases, J shed 6 bases, and the junction held 4 bases outside the gene matches. In DNA form, the CDR3 reads TGTGCCAGCAGTTACTCGACAGGGGTGGGCGAGCAGTACTTC. Its protein is CASSYSTGVGEQYF.

V and J are TRBV4-3 and TRBJ2-1; a possible D gene is TRBD2 (6 bases). Trimming left V 0 bases short and J 10 bases short, with 10 bases between. Germline CDR1 LGHNA, CDR2 YSLEER. The CDR3 runs to 13 residues. The CDR3 coding sequence is TGCGCCAGCAGCCAAGATCGGGGGAGGGAGCAGTTCTTC. It specifies CASSQDRGREQFF.

The chain carries TRBV10-3 and TRBJ1-5, with 7 bases that match TRBD1. J lost 7 bases, V lost 7 bases, and 7 bases had no gene match. The CDR3 contains 13 residues. Looked up from germline, CDR1 is ENHRY and CDR2 is SYGVKD. The CDR3 loop reads CAINIDRDQPQHF. The CDR3 DNA is TGTGCCATCAATATAGACAGGGACCAGCCCCAGCATTTT.

This clone appeared many times. The chain carries TRBV23-1 and TRBJ2-1; 7 bases line up with TRBD2. TRBV23-1 is placed among ORFs of uncertain function. The CDR3 loop spans 17 amino acids. V shed 4 bases, J shed 5 bases, and the junction held 14 bases outside the gene matches. The CDR3 spells CASSLDEPGRLNNEQFF. The CDR3 coding sequence is TGCGCCAGCAGTCTCGACGAGCCCGGGAGGTTAAACAATGAGCAGTTCTTC.

This chain links TRBV6-5 with TRBJ2-1; no clear D. Trimming removed 6 bases at V and 9 bases at J, with 9 bases between. Germline V gives CDR1 MNHEY, CDR2 SVGAGI. This CDR3 spans 11 amino acids. The CDR3 coding sequence is TGTGCCAGCAGAACTCCGGTTGAGCAGTTCTTC. Its translation: CASRTPVEQFF.

The chain combines TRBV27 with TRBJ1-5, with 11 bases matching TRBD1. Germline V gives CDR1 MNHEY, CDR2 SMNVEV (reference sequence). The V and J ends lost 5 bases and 1 base, in that order; junction bases with no gene match: 7. There are 17 residues in the CDR3. In nucleotides, the CDR3 is TGTGCCAGCAGTCCGGGACAGGGGGGCGGCAGCAATCAGCCCCAGCATTTT. It encodes CASSPGQGGGSNQPQHF.

The V gene is TRBV7-2, the J gene TRBJ2-7; 10 bases are a match to TRBD2. Germline V gene data show CDR1 as SGHTA and CDR2 as FQGNSA. V lost 5 bases to trimming and J lost 6 bases; unmatched junction nucleotides: 13. This CDR3 contains 16 residues. CDR3 sequence reads: CASSPGLAVGGGEQYF. The CDR3 nucleotides are TGTGCCAGCAGCCCTGGACTAGCGGTTGGAGGTGGCGAGCAGTACTTC.

The chain recombines TRBV7-8 with TRBJ1-2, with TRBD1 matching over 8 bases. J was trimmed by 2 bases and V by 4 bases; bases with no gene match: 6. This CDR3 spans 15 amino acids. Germline V gives CDR1 SGHVS, CDR2 FQNEAQ. Written as DNA, the CDR3 is TGTGCCAGCAGCTCTACCAGGACAGGGAACTATGGCTACACCTTC. This translates into CASSSTRTGNYGYTF.

Comments on this clone: This sample also contains other DNA sequences that code for the same CDR3. The chain couples TRBV7-2 to TRBJ1-5; D unresolved. CDR1 is SGHTA and CDR2 is FQGNSA in the germline V gene. This CDR3 has 15 residues. V was cut by 4 bases and J by 1 base, with 11 bases left in between. CDR3 protein: CASSSLTGSNQPQHF. The CDR3 coding sequence is TGTGCCAGCAGCTCCCTGACCGGGAGCAATCAGCCCCAGCATTTT.

CDR3 sequence reads: CASSLGGAGNSPLHF. CDR3 nucleotides: TGTGCCAGCAGTTTAGGGGGGGCGGGCAATTCACCCCTCCACTTT. This sequence joins TRBV28 and TRBJ1-6; D is perhaps TRBD1 (6 bases). CDR3 length: 15 residues. Trimming pared 2 bases from V and 7 bases from J, leaving 12 bases between. CDR1 and CDR2 from the germline V gene are MDHEN and SYDVKM.

This clone came up a few times. The chain carries TRBV7-8 and TRBJ2-2, with D possibly matching TRBD2 (5 bases). This CDR3 has 13 amino acids. The germline V gene has CDR1 SGHVS and CDR2 FQNEAQ. The V end lost 4 bases, the J end lost 6 bases, and 9 bases lay between the germline ends. CDR3 sequence reads: CASSSGVAGELFF. The CDR3 DNA reads as TGTGCCAGCAGCTCCGGGGTGGCCGGGGAGCTGTTTTTT. Using reference TRBV7-8 and TRBJ2-2 for the parts outside the CDR3, the full variable domain is GAGVSQSPRYKVAKRGQDVALRCDPISGHVSLFWYQQALGQGPEFLTYFQNEAQLDKSGLPSDRFFAERPEGSVSTLKIQRTQQEDSAVYLCASSSGVAGELFFGEGSRLTVL.

The chain employs TRBV5-6 and TRBJ1-5, with D unresolved. Deletions cut 0 bases from V and 0 bases from J, with 7 bases between. Germline CDR1 is SGHDT and CDR2 is YYEEEE. The CDR3 contains 15 residues. CDR3 region: CASSLGGYSNQPQHF. For the CDR3, the DNA is TGTGCCAGCAGCTTGGGGGGATATAGCAATCAGCCCCAGCATTTT. The whole variable domain, remainder taken from reference TRBV5-6 and TRBJ1-5, is DAGVTQSPTHLIKTRGQQVTLRCSPKSGHDTVSWYQQALGQGPQFIFQYYEEEERQRGNFPDRFSGHQFPNYSSELNVNALLLGDSALYLCASSLGGYSNQPQHFGDGTRLSIL.

The CDR3 sequence is CASSPGTGPYEQYF. The CDR3 DNA follows: TGTGCCAGCAGCCCCGGGACAGGACCGTACGAGCAGTACTTC. J is TRBJ2-7 and V is TRBV9; 8 bases map to TRBD1. CDR3 length equals 14 residues. J lost 4 bases, V lost 4 bases, and 7 bases had no gene match. CDR1 and CDR2 (germline): SGDLS, YYNGEE. Drawing the rest from reference TRBV9 and TRBJ2-7, the complete variable domain is DSGVTQTPKHLITATGQRVTLRCSPRSGDLSVYWYQQSLDQGLQFLIQYYNGEERAKGNILERFSAQQFPDLHSELNLSSLELGDSALYFCASSPGTGPYEQYFGPGTRLTVT.

The chain has TRBV3-1 (or the pseudogene TRBV3-2) and TRBJ2-7; 7 bases align to TRBD2. The CDR3 length is 12 residues. Unmatched junction bases numbered 4, after V lost 5 bases and J lost 6 bases. Germline loops: CDR1 LGHDT, CDR2 YNNKEL (reference sequence). CDR3 region: CASSFIAGEQYF. CDR3 nucleotide sequence: TGTGCCAGCAGCTTTATAGCGGGCGAGCAGTACTTC.

The chain uses TRBV6-4 and TRBJ2-1; 8 bases agree with TRBD2. Germline V gene lookup returns CDR1 MRHNA and CDR2 SNTAGT. Losses at the gene ends were 0 bases for V and 4 bases for J; bases not matched to a gene: 2. The CDR3 has 15 amino acids. In nucleotides, the CDR3 is TGTGCCAGCAGTGACTCGAGCGGGAGTTACAATGAGCAGTTCTTC. Its translation: CASSDSSGSYNEQFF.

The CDR3 sequence: CASSDFLGGGYGYTF. The CDR3, as DNA: TGTGCCAGCAGTGATTTTCTTGGGGGCGGCTATGGCTACACCTTC. The genes are TRBV6-1 and TRBJ1-2; possibly TRBD1 for D (6 bases). The germline V gene has CDR1 MNHNS and CDR2 SASEGT. The CDR3 consists of 15 residues. Trimming removed 3 bases from V and 4 bases from J, with 15 bases in between.

This clone was seen only once. The rearrangement joins TRBV7-3 to TRBJ2-2, with 7 positions matching TRBD1. From germline, CDR1 is SGHTA and CDR2 FQGTGA. The junction had 4 bases not matched to a gene; V was cut back by 2 bases and J by 4 bases. The CDR3 spans 15 residues. In nucleotides, the CDR3 is TGTGCCAGCAGCTTAGACAGGGCGAGCACCGGGGAGCTGTTTTTT. Encoded protein: CASSLDRASTGELFF.

The rearrangement links TRBV28 to TRBJ2-1; D possibly uses TRBD1 or TRBD2 (5 bases each). The CDR3 is made up of 16 amino acids. The V end lost 7 bases, the J end lost 7 bases, and 23 bases lay between the germline ends. Looked up from germline, CDR1 is MDHEN and CDR2 is SYDVKM. CDR3 region: CASIPIGGVGWNEQFF. For the CDR3, the DNA is TGTGCCAGCATCCCAATTGGGGGAGTTGGTTGGAATGAGCAGTTCTTC.

The chain is built from TRBV5-6 and TRBJ2-5; possible D gene TRBD2, 6 bases. Trimming removed 4 bases at V and 5 bases at J, with 18 bases between. This CDR3 comprises 15 residues. Germline loops: CDR1 SGHDT, CDR2 YYEEEE. The CDR3 protein is CASSRAGLPGETQYF. Here the CDR3 DNA reads TGTGCCAGCAGCCGGGCGGGGCTACCGGGGGAGACCCAGTACTTC.

This chain links TRBV10-3 with TRBJ2-3; TRBD2 matches at 8 bases. Looked up from germline, CDR1 is ENHRY and CDR2 is SYGVKD. This CDR3 has 14 amino acids. After removal of 0 bases from V and 10 bases from J, the junction contained 6 bases not matched to a gene. The CDR3 protein is CAISESTSGGAQYF. The CDR3 nucleotides read TGTGCCATCAGTGAGTCTACTAGCGGTGGCGCGCAGTATTTT.

V usage is TRBV7-9 and J usage is TRBJ1-4, with 8 bases fitting TRBD1. After removal of 7 bases from V and 8 bases from J, the junction contained 9 bases not matched to a gene. There are 14 residues in the CDR3. Germline CDR1 and CDR2: SEHNR and FQNEAQ (reference sequence). The DNA of the CDR3 is TGTGCCAGCACCGTTCAGGGGGCAGGGGAAAAACTGTTTTTT. It yields the protein CASTVQGAGEKLFF.

V usage is TRBV18 and J usage is TRBJ2-7, with D hard to call. Germline lookup yields CDR1 KGHSH and CDR2 LQKENI. V shed 2 bases and J shed 0 bases, with 5 bases lying between them. The CDR3 contains 13 residues. CDR3 DNA: TGTGCCAGCTCACCAAGCAACTCCTACGAGCAGTACTTC. Encoded protein: CASSPSNSYEQYF.

J is TRBJ1-6 and V is TRBV19; a weak D match, TRBD1 (6 bases). The germline V and J ends were trimmed by 6 bases and 10 bases, with 16 bases remaining between them. The CDR3 is 14 residues long. Germline V gene data show CDR1 as LNHDA and CDR2 as SQIVND (reference sequence). CDR3 region: CASSQQGLQSPLHF. The CDR3 DNA reads TGTGCCAGTAGCCAACAGGGTCTTCAGTCACCCCTCCACTTT.